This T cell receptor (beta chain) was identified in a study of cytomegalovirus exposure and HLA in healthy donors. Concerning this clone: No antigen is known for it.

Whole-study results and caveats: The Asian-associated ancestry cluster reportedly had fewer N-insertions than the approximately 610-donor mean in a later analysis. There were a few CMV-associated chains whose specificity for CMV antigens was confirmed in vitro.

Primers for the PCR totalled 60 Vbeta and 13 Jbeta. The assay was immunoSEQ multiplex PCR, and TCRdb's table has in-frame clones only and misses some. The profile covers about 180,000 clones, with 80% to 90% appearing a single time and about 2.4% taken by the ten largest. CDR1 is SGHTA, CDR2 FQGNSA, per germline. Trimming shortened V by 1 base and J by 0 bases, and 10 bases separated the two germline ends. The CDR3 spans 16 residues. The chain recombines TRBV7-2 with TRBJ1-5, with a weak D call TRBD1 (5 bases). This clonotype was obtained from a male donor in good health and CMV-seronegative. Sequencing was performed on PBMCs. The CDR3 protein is CASSLGTSYSNQPQHF. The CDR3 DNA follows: TGTGCCAGCAGCTTAGGGACATCTTATAGCAATCAGCCCCAGCATTTT.